This T cell receptor beta chain was captured in a study of T cell responses to AZD1222 COVID-19 vaccine. General study results and limits: White British donors predominated, females outnumbered males, and clonal diversity was possibly underestimated. Of spike-specific TCRs, nearly half reportedly target regions left unmutated in variants. Spike-specific TCR depth and breadth grew after two AZD1222 doses. Seropositive status at baseline applied to only 5 to 7 AZD1222 recipients.

A note on this clone: Its antigen is as yet unknown.

The method was immunoSEQ multiplex PCR; TCRdb's version includes in-frame clones alone and lacks a portion of them. The sample lists around 200,000 clones, 70% to 90% occurring once. V lost 0 bases, J lost 3 bases, and 8 bases lay in between. CDR1 is MGHRA and CDR2 is YSYEKL in the germline V gene. There are 15 residues in the CDR3. This clonotype was obtained from an adult in good health. The chain is built from TRBV4-1 and TRBJ1-4; D call uncertain. Specimen: peripheral blood, collected on day 0 of AZD1222 vaccination. The CDR3 DNA sequence: TGCGCCAGCAGCCAAGATCGCCCTGCTAATGAAAAACTGTTTTTT. This translates into CASSQDRPANEKLFF.